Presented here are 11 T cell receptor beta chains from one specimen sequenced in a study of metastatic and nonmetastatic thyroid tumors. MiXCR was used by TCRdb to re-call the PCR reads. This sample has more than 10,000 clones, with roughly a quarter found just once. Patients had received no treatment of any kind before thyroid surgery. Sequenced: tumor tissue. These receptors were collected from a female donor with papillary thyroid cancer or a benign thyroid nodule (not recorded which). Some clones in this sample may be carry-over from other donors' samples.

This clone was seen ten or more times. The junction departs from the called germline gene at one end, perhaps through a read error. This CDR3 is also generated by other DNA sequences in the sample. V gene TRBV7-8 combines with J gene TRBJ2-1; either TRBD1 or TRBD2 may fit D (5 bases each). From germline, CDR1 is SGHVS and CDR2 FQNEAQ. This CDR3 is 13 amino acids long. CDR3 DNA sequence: TGTGCCAGCAGCCCCGGGACCCGGAATGAACAGTTCTTC. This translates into CASSPGTRNEQFF.

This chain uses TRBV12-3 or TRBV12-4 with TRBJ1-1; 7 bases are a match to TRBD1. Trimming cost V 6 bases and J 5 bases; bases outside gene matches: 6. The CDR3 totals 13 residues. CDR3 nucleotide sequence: TGTGCCAGCAGAAACAGGGGAGGGACTGAAGCTTTCTTT. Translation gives CASRNRGGTEAFF.

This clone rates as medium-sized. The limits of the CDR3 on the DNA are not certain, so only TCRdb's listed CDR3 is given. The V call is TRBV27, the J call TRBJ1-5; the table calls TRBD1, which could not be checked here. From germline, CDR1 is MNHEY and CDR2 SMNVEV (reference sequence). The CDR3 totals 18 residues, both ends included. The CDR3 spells CASSSTGDFGNGNQPQHF.

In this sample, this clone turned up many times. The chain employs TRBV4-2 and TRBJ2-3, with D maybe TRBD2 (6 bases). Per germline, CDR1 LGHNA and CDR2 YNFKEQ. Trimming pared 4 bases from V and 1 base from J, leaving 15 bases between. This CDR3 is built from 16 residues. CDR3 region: CASSPVTASGTDTQYF. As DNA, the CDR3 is TGTGCCAGCAGCCCGGTTACGGCTAGCGGCACAGATACGCAGTATTTT.

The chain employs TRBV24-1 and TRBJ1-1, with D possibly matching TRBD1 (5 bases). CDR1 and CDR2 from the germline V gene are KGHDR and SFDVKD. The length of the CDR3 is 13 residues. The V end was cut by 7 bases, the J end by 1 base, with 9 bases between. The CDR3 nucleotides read TGTGCCACCAGCGAGGGGCGGAACACTGAAGCTTTCTTT. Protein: CATSEGRNTEAFF.

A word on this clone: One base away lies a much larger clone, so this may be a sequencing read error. The CDR3 DNA reads as TGTGCCAACAGTTTTTCTAGCGGGGGGGACAATGAGCGGTTCTTC. It codes for CANSFSSGGDNERFF. The rearrangement links TRBV6-5 to TRBJ2-1, with 12 bases aligning to TRBD2. The CDR3 loop spans 15 amino acids. Germline CDR1 is MNHEY and CDR2 is SVGAGI.

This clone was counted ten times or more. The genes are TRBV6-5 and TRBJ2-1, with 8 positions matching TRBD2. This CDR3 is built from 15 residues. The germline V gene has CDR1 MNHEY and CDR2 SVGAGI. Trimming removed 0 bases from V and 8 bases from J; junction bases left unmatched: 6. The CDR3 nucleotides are TGTGCCAGCAGTTACTCCGGGACTAGTCTCGATGAGCAGTTCTTC. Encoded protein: CASSYSGTSLDEQFF.

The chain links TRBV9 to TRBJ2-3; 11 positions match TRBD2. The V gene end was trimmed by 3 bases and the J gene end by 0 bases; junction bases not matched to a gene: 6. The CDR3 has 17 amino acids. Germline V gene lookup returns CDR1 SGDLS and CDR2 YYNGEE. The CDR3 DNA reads TGTGCCAGCAGCGGGACTAGCGGGCATACTAGCACAGATACGCAGTATTTT. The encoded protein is CASSGTSGHTSTDTQYF.

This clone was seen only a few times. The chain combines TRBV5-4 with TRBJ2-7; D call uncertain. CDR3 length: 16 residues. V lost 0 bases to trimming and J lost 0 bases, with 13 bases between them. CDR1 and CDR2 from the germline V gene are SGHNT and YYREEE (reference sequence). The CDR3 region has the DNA TGTGCCAGCAGCTTGGGGTTGGGTCATGGCTCCTACGAGCAGTACTTC. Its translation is CASSLGLGHGSYEQYF.

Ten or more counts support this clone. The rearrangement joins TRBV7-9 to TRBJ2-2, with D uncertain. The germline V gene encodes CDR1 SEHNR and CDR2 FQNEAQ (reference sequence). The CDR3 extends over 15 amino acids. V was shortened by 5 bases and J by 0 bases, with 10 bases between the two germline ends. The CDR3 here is CASSRSRSNTGELFF. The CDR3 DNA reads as TGTGCCAGCAGCCGGTCCAGATCGAACACCGGGGAGCTGTTTTTT.

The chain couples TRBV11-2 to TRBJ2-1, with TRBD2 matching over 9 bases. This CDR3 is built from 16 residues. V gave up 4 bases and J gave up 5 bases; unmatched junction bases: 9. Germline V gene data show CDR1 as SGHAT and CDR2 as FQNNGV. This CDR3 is CASSYRSGSRNNEQFF. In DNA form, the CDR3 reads TGTGCCAGCAGCTATCGTAGCGGGAGTAGAAACAATGAGCAGTTCTTC.